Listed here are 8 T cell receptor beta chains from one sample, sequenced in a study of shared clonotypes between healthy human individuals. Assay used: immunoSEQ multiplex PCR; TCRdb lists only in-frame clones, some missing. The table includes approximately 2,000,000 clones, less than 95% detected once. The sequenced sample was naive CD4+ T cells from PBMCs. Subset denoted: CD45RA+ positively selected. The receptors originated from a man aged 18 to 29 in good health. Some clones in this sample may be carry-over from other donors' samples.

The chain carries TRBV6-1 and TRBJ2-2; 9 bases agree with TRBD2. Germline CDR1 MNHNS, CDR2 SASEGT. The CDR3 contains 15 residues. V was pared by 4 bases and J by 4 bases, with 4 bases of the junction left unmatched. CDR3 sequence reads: CASSALAGPTGELFF. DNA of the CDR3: TGTGCCAGCAGTGCGCTAGCGGGGCCCACCGGGGAGCTGTTTTTT.

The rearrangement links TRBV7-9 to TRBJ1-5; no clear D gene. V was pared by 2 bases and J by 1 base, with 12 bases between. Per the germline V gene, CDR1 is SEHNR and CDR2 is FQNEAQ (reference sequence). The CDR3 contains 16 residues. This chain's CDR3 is CASSLSLAESNQPQHF. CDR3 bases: TGTGCCAGCAGCTTAAGCTTAGCTGAAAGCAATCAGCCCCAGCATTTT.

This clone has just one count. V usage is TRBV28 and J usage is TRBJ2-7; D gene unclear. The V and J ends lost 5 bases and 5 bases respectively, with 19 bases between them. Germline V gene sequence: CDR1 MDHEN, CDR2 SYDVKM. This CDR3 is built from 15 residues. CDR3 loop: CASSRQQFRVHEQYF. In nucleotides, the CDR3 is TGTGCCAGCAGTCGCCAGCAGTTTAGGGTTCACGAGCAGTACTTC.

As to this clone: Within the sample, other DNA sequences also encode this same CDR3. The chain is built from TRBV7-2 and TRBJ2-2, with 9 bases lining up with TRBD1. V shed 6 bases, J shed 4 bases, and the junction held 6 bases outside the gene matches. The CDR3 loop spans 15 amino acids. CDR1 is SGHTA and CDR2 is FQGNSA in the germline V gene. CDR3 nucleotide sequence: TGTGCCAGCAGTTTACAGGGGGCAGGCACCGGGGAGCTGTTTTTT. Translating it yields CASSLQGAGTGELFF. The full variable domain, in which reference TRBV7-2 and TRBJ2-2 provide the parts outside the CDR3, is GAGVSQSPSNKVTEKGKDVELRCDPISGHTALYWYRQSLGQGLEFLIYFQGNSAPDKSGLPSDRFSAERTGGSVSTLTIQRTQQEDSAVYLCASSLQGAGTGELFFGEGSRLTVL.

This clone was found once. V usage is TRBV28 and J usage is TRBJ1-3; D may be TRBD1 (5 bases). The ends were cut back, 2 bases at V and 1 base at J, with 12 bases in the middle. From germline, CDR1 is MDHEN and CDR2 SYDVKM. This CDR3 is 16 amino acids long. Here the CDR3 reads CASSLGGAGSGNTIYF. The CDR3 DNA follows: TGTGCCAGCAGTTTAGGTGGGGCAGGGTCTGGAAACACCATATATTTT. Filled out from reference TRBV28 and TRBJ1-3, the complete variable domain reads DVKVTQSSRYLVKRTGEKVFLECVQDMDHENMFWYRQDPGLGLRLIYFSYDVKMKEKGDIPEGYSVSREKKERFSLILESASTNQTSMYLCASSLGGAGSGNTIYFGEGSWLTVV.

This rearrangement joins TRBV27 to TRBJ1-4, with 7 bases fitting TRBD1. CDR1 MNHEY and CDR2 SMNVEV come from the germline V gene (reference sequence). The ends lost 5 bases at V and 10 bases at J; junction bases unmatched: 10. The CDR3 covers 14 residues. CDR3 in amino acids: CASSPRTGRGKLFF. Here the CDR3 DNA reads TGTGCCAGCAGTCCCCGGACAGGTCGGGGAAAACTGTTTTTT.

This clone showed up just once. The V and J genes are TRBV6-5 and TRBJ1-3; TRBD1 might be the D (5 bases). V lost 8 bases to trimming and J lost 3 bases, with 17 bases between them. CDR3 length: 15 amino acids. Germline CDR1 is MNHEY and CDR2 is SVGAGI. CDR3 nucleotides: TGTGCCAGCGGCCCTGCGGGGGAAGGTGGAAACACCATATATTTT. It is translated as CASGPAGEGGNTIYF.

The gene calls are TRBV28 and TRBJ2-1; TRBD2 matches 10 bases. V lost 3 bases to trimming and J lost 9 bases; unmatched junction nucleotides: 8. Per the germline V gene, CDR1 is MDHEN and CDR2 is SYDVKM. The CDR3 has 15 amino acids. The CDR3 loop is CASSFSLAGVPEQFF. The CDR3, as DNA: TGTGCCAGCAGTTTTAGTCTAGCGGGAGTCCCTGAGCAGTTCTTC.